These T cell receptor beta chains were read from a single sample in a study of T cell responses to AZD1222 COVID-19 vaccine. Clones were read by immunoSEQ multiplex PCR, and TCRdb kept only the in-frame ones, dropping some. The sample includes around 70,000 clones, nearly 90% of them seen just once. The specimen comprised peripheral blood, sampled 28 days after the second AZD1222 dose. The source of these receptors is an adult who received the AZD1222 COVID-19 vaccine. CDR3s include the opening cysteine and the closing phenylalanine or tryptophan. A D gene is named only where the DNA matches it firmly. A row's size may be missing; if present it is once, few, many or a size class.

D: NA; size: NA; V: TRBV4-1; J: TRBJ2-7; DNA: TGCGCCAGCAGCCAAGGTCCTCGGGCGAGCTACGAGCAGTACTTC; CDR3: CASSQGPRASYEQYF
D: TRBD2; size: NA; V: TRBV19; J: TRBJ2-3; DNA: TGTGCCAGCTTCGGGGGGGGAACAGATACGCAGTATTTT; CDR3: CASFGGGTDTQYF
D: NA; size: NA; V: TRBV10-2; J: TRBJ1-2; DNA: TGCGCCAGCAGTGAGATAGATGACTATGGCTACACCTTC; CDR3: CASSEIDDYGYTF
D: TRBD1; size: NA; V: TRBV19; J: TRBJ1-5; DNA: TGTGCCAGTAGTACATACCACAGGGGTGGCAATCAGCCCCAGCATTTT; CDR3: CASSTYHRGGNQPQHF
D: NA; size: NA; V: TRBV20-1; J: TRBJ1-2; DNA: TGCAGTGCTAAAGGTTATGGCTACACCTTC; CDR3: CSAKGYGYTF
D: NA; size: NA; V: TRBV11-2; J: TRBJ1-1; DNA: TGTGCCAGCAGCGCCGTTACTGAAGCTTTCTTT; CDR3: CASSAVTEAFF
D: TRBD1; size: NA; V: TRBV6-5; J: TRBJ2-7; DNA: TGTGCCAGCAGTTCAACAGGGGGAAGGCAGTACTTC; CDR3: CASSSTGGRQYF
D: NA; size: NA; V: TRBV7-3; J: TRBJ2-1; DNA: TGTGCCAGCGGTTTGAGGGGAAATGAGCAGTTCTTC; CDR3: CASGLRGNEQFF
D: NA; size: once; V: TRBV4-2; J: TRBJ2-7; DNA: TGTGCCAGCAGCCAAGAAGGCGCGGGGGCTTACGAGCAGTACTTC; CDR3: CASSQEGAGAYEQYF
D: TRBD1; size: NA; V: TRBV19; J: TRBJ2-5; DNA: TGTGCCAGTAGTGTCACCTGGGACAGCCAAGAGACCCAGTACTTC; CDR3: CASSVTWDSQETQYF
D: NA; size: NA; V: TRBV2; J: TRBJ1-2; DNA: TGTGCCAGCAGTGAAGGCGGAAAAGGCTACACCTTC; CDR3: CASSEGGKGYTF
D: TRBD1; size: NA; V: TRBV12-3/TRBV12-4; J: TRBJ2-1; DNA: TGTGCCAGCAGCGGACAGGGCTACAATGAGCAGTTCTTC; CDR3: CASSGQGYNEQFF
D: TRBD1; size: NA; V: TRBV5-1; J: TRBJ2-1; DNA: TGCGCCAGCAGACCGGGACAGGGGGCTTACAATGAGCAGTTCTTC; CDR3: CASRPGQGAYNEQFF
D: NA; size: NA; V: TRBV3-1/TRBV3-2; J: TRBJ1-2; DNA: TGTGCCAGCAGCCAAGGAGTCTATGGCTACACCTTC; CDR3: CASSQGVYGYTF
D: NA; size: NA; V: TRBV6-5; J: TRBJ2-3; DNA: TGTGCCAGCAGTCGCGATCCAGCTGATACGCAGTATTTT; CDR3: CASSRDPADTQYF
D: TRBD1; size: NA; V: TRBV10-3; J: TRBJ1-2; DNA: TGTGCCATCAGTGAGTCCGTCAGGGACAGGTCCAGCGGCTACACCTTC; CDR3: CAISESVRDRSSGYTF
D: NA; size: NA; V: TRBV27; J: TRBJ1-5; DNA: TGTGCCAGCAGTTTATCGGCGGAGGGCGCCGGCAATCAGCCCCAGCATTTT; CDR3: CASSLSAEGAGNQPQHF
D: NA; size: NA; V: TRBV3-1/TRBV3-2; J: TRBJ2-7; DNA: TGTGCCAGCAGCCAAGAAGCTACCTACGAGCAGTACTTC; CDR3: CASSQEATYEQYF
D: NA; size: NA; V: TRBV7-2; J: TRBJ2-5; DNA: TGTGCCAGCAGCTCCCAGGGTCCCCGGGACGGAGAGACCCAGTACTTC; CDR3: CASSSQGPRDGETQYF
D: NA; size: NA; V: TRBV5-3; J: TRBJ2-7; DNA: TGTGCCAGAAGCCCGGGGCGAAGGAGCTCCTACGAGCAGTACTTC; CDR3: CARSPGRRSSYEQYF
D: NA; size: once; V: TRBV7-9; J: TRBJ2-2; DNA: TGTGCCAGCAGCTTAGCAGTTTTCGTGGGAGCGAACACCGGGGAGCTGTTTTTT; CDR3: CASSLAVFVGANTGELFF
D: NA; size: NA; V: TRBV9; J: TRBJ1-2; DNA: TGTGCCAGCAGCGTAGGGTCGGGCCAATACTATGGCTACACCTTC; CDR3: CASSVGSGQYYGYTF